This TCR beta chain stems from a study of technical replicates of blood from several donors. Here immunoSEQ multiplex PCR was the method, and the copy in TCRdb shows in-frame clones only, minus some. The sample has tens of thousands of clones, around 94% seen once. The CDR3 runs 13 residues. CDR1 and CDR2 from the germline V gene are MGHRA and YSYEKL. Trimming removed 1 base from V and 4 bases from J, with 7 bases in between. Material for sequencing was T cells isolated from PBMCs. This sequence joins TRBV4-1 and TRBJ2-5; the D is unclear. The clonotype was recovered from a human donor in good health. The CDR3 nucleotides are TGCGCCAGCAGCCAAGTCTCGGGAGAGACCCAGTACTTC. Translated: CASSQVSGETQYF.